This T cell receptor (beta chain) comes out of a study of T-cell memory formation after mild COVID-19. Points from the study as a whole: The second-wave clones peaking on day 37 were not confirmed as SARS-CoV-2-specific. Balance between CD4 and CD8 was seen in clones contracting day 15 to 85, and a CD4+ lean was seen in later expanders.

This CDR3 spans 15 amino acids. The germline CDR1 and CDR2 sequences are KGHDR and SFDVKD. Between the trimmed V and J ends, which lost 10 bases and 4 bases, there was a span of 21 bases. TCRdb reanalysed the 5' RACE reads using MiXCR and keeps one entry per CDR3 protein. The profile shows roughly 200,000 distinct CDR3 sequences, around 15% of them singletons. This clonotype was observed a few times. What it recognizes is unknown. The clonotype was recovered from an adult woman who had mild COVID-19 (a few samples of this study predate the infection). Cell type and time point are not known. The chain has TRBV24-1 and TRBJ1-2; the D is unclear. Sample: PBMCs or a T cell subset sorted from them (not recorded which). CDR3 DNA sequence: TGTGCCACTGCTCCTTCGGACCGCCTGGCCTATGGCTACACCTTC. Translation: CATAPSDRLAYGYTF.